This T cell receptor beta chain was sequenced during a study of cytomegalovirus exposure and HLA in healthy donors. General study findings and limits: On later analysis, the bulk of CMV-associated TCR beta chains appeared to be HLA-restricted. V- and J-gene trimming of TCR beta was linked (in a later analysis) to a missense DCLRE1C variant.

This clone was recorded a few times. Its antigen is undetermined. PCR primers comprised 60 Vbeta and 13 Jbeta primers. Per the study methods: Later analysis identified 65 million to 80 million unique TCR beta chains, 10 million to 12 million shared. The repertoire was sequenced with immunoSEQ multiplex PCR; TCRdb's copy has only in-frame clones and lacks some. V and J calls plus clone size are reproduced from that table; the DNA served to infer D and trimming. The sample holds some 110,000 clones; 75% are singletons and the top ten take roughly 2.5%. This receptor was obtained from a man aged 40-49 years in good health and CMV-seronegative. Sequenced sample: PBMCs.

CDR3 protein: CASSQEGSSGTSTDTQYF. The CDR3 DNA is TGTGCCAGCAGCCAAGAAGGGAGTAGCGGGACTAGCACAGATACGCAGTATTTT. The chain has TRBV4-2 and TRBJ2-3, with TRBD2 identical over 8 bases. Germline values: CDR1 LGHNA, CDR2 YNFKEQ. The junction had 8 bases not matched to a gene; V was cut back by 0 bases and J by 0 bases. The CDR3 is 18 residues long.